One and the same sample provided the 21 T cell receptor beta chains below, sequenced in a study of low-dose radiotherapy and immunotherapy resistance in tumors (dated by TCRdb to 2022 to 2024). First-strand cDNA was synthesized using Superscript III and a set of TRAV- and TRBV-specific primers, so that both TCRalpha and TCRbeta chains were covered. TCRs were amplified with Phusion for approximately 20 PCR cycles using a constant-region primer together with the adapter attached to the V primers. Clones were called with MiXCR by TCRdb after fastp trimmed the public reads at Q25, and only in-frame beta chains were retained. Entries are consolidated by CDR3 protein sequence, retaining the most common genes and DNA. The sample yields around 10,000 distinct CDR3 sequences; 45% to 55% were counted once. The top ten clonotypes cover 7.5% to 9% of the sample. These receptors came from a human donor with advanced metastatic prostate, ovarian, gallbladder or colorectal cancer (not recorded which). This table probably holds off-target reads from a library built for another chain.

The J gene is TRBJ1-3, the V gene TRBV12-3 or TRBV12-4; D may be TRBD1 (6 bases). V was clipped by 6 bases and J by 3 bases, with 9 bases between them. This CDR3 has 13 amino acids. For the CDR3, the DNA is TGTGCCAGCAGAGGACAGAATGGAAACACCATATATTTT. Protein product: CASRGQNGNTIYF.

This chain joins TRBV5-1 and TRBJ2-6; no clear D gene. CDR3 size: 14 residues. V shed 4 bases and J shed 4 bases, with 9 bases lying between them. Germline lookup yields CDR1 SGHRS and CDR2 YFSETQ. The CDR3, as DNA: TGCGCCAGCAGCCGCCCGGACGGGGCCAACGTCCTGACTTTC. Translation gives CASSRPDGANVLTF.

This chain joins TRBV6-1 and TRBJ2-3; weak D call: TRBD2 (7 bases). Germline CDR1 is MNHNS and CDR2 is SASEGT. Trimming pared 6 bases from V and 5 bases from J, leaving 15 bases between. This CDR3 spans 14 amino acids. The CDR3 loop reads CASRVGGPGDTQYF. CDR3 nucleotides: TGTGCCAGCAGGGTGGGGGGGCCGGGAGATACGCAGTATTTT.

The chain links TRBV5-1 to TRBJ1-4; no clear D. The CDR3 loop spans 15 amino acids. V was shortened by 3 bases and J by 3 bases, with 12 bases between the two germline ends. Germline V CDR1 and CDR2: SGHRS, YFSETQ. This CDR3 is CASSSQPRANEKLFF. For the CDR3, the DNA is TGCGCCAGCAGCTCTCAGCCGCGGGCTAATGAAAAACTGTTTTTT.

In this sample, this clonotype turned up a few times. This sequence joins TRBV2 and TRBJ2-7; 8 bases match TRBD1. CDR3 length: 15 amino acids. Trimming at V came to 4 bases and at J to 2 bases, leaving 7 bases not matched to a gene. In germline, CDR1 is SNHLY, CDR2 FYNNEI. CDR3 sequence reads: CASSGRGGQAYEQYF. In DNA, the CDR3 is TGTGCCAGCAGTGGACGTGGGGGACAGGCCTACGAGCAGTACTTC.

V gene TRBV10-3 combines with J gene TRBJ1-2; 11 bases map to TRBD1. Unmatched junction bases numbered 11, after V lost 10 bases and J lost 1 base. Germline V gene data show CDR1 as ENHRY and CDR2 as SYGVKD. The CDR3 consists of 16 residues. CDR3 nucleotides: TGTGCCACCCGGACCGCGGGACAGGGGGATAACTATGGCTACACCTTC. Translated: CATRTAGQGDNYGYTF.

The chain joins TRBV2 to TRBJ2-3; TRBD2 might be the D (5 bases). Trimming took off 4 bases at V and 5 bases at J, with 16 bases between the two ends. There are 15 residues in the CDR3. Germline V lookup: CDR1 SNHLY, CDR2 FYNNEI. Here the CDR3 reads CASSVVRRTEDTQYF. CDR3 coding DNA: TGTGCCAGCAGTGTGGTCAGGAGGACGGAAGATACGCAGTATTTT.

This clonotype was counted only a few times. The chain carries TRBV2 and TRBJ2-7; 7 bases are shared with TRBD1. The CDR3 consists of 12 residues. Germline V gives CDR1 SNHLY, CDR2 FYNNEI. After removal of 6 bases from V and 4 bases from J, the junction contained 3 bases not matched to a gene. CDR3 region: CASRTGRYEQYF. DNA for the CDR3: TGTGCCAGCAGGACAGGGCGATACGAGCAGTACTTC.

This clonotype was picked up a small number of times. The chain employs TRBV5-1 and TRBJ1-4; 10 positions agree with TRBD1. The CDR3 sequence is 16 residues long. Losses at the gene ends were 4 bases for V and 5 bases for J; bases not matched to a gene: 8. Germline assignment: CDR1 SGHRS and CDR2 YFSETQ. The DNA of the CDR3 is TGCGCCAGCAGCCCCGGGACAGGGGCCGTGAATGAAAAACTGTTTTTT. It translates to CASSPGTGAVNEKLFF.

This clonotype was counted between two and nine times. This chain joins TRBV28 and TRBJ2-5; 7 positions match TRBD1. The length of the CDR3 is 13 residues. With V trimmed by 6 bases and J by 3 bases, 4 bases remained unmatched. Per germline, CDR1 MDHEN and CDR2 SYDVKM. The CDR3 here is CASRSTGKETQYF. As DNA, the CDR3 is TGTGCCAGCAGGTCGACAGGGAAAGAGACCCAGTACTTC. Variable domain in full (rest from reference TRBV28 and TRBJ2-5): DVKVTQSSRYLVKRTGEKVFLECVQDMDHENMFWYRQDPGLGLRLIYFSYDVKMKEKGDIPEGYSVSREKKERFSLILESASTNQTSMYLCASRSTGKETQYFGPGTRLLVL.

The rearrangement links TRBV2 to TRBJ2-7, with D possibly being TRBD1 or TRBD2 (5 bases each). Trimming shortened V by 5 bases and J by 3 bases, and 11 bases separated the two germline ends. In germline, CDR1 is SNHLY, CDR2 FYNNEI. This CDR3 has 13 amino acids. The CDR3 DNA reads TGTGCCAGCAGTCCGAGGGACCTCTACGAGCAGTACTTC. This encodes CASSPRDLYEQYF. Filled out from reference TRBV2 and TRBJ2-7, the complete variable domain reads EPEVTQTPSHQVTQMGQEVILRCVPISNHLYFYWYRQILGQKVEFLVSFYNNEISEKSEIFDDQFSVERPDGSNFTLKIRSTKLEDSAMYFCASSPRDLYEQYFGPGTRLTVT.

CDR3 sequence: CASSLSLNNEQFF. The CDR3 nucleotides are TGTGCCAGCAGTTTATCGTTGAACAATGAGCAGTTCTTC. The chain couples TRBV27 to TRBJ2-1; D is uncertain. Germline values: CDR1 MNHEY, CDR2 SMNVEV (reference sequence). The CDR3 is 13 amino acids. The V and J ends lost 0 bases and 5 bases respectively, with 5 bases between them.

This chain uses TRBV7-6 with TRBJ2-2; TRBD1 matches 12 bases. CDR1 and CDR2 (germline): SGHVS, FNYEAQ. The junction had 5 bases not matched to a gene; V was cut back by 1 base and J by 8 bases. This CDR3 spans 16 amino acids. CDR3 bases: TGTGCCAGCAGCTTAGTAGGGACAGGGGGCTCGGGGGAGCTGTTTTTT. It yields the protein CASSLVGTGGSGELFF. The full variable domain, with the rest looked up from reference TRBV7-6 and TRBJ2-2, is GAGVSQSPRYKVTKRGQDVALRCDPISGHVSLYWYRQALGQGPEFLTYFNYEAQQDKSGLPNDRFSAERPEGSISTLTIQRTEQRDSAMYRCASSLVGTGGSGELFFGEGSRLTVL.

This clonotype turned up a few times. In DNA form, the CDR3 reads TGTGCCTCGTCCCCGTCGGGCAGCTCTGGAAACACCATATATTTT. This codes for CASSPSGSSGNTIYF. The genes are TRBV10-3 and TRBJ1-3; D gene unclear. Germline V gives CDR1 ENHRY, CDR2 SYGVKD. The CDR3 consists of 15 residues. V shed 11 bases and J shed 0 bases, with 17 bases lying between them.

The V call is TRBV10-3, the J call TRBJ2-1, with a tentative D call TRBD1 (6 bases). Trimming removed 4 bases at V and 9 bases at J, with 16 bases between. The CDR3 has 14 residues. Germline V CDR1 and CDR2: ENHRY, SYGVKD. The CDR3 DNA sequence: TGTGCCATCAGTGGGCATACAGGGCAGGGTGAGCAGTTCTTC. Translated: CAISGHTGQGEQFF.

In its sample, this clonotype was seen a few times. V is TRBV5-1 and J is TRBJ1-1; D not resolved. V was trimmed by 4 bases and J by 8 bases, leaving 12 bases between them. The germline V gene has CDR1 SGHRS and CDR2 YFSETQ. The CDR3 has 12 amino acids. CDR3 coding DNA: TGCGCCAGCAGCGCCCAGGCCGCCGAAGCTTTCTTT. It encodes CASSAQAAEAFF.

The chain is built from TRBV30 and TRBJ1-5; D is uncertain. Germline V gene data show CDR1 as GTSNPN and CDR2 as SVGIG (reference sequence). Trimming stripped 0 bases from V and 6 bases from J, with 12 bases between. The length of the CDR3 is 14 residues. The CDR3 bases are TGTGCCTGGAGTGTTTCCATTCAGAGTCAGCCCCAGCATTTT. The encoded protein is CAWSVSIQSQPQHF.

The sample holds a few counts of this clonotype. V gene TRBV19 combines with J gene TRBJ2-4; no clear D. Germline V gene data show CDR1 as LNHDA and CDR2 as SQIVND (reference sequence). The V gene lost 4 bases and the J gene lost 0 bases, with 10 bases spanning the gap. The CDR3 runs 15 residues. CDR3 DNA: TGTGCCAGTAGTACCACTTCACTAGCCAAAAACATTCAGTACTTC. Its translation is CASSTTSLAKNIQYF.

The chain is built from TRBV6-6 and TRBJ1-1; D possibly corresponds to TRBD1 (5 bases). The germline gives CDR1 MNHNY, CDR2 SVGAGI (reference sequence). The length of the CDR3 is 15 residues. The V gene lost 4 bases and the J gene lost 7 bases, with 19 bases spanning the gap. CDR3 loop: CASSWGSGERFEAFF. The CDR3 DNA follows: TGTGCCAGCAGTTGGGGGTCGGGGGAGAGGTTTGAAGCTTTCTTT.

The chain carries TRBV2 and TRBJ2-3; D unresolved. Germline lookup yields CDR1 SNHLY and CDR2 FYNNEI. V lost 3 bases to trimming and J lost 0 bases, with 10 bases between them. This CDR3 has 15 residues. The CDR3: CASSDQRLSTDTQYF. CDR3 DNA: TGTGCCAGCAGTGACCAGAGGCTTAGCACAGATACGCAGTATTTT.

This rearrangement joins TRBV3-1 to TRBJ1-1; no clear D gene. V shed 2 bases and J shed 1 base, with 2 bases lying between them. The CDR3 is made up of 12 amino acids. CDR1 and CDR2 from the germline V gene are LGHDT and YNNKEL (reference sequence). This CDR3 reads CASSQPNTEAFF. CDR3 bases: TGTGCCAGCAGCCAACCGAACACTGAAGCTTTCTTT. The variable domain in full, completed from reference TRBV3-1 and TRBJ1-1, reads DTAVSQTPKYLVTQMGNDKSIKCEQNLGHDTMYWYKQDSKKFLKIMFSYNNKELIINETVPNRFSPKSPDKAHLNLHINSLELGDSAVYFCASSQPNTEAFFGQGTRLTVV.